Following are 7 T cell receptor beta chains from one sample sequenced in a study of control samples from healthy donors and cancer patients. The table came from immunoSEQ multiplex PCR; TCRdb's copy has only in-frame clones and leaves some out. The data show approximately 100,000 clones, roughly four fifths seen once. The source material was blood. The receptors derive from a man aged 55-75 years in good health.

The chain links TRBV29-1 to TRBJ2-1; 13 bases align to TRBD2. Trimming took 6 bases from V and 5 from J; bases not matched to a gene: 10. The CDR3 is made up of 16 amino acids. Germline CDR1 SQVTM, CDR2 ANQGSEA. This chain's CDR3 is CSVLGLAGVGDNEQFF. As DNA, the CDR3 is TGCAGCGTCCTCGGACTAGCGGGAGTTGGAGACAATGAGCAGTTCTTC.

This chain links TRBV25-1 with TRBJ1-1, with a weak D call TRBD1 (6 bases). This CDR3 is 15 amino acids long. V lost 1 base and J lost 2, with 11 bases in between. Germline CDR1 and CDR2: MGHDK and SYGVNS. The CDR3 region is CASSEFRDTNTEAFF. The CDR3 DNA is TGTGCCAGCAGTGAATTCCGGGACACCAACACTGAAGCTTTCTTT.

V is TRBV11-3 and J is TRBJ2-7; D gene uncertain. V dropped 4 bases and J dropped 6 bases, with 13 bases sitting between them. Germline values: CDR1 SGHNT, CDR2 YENEEA. This CDR3 is 13 amino acids long. The CDR3 nucleotides read TGTGCCAGCAGCTCCACCACAATCGGCGAGCAGTACTTC. Amino acids: CASSSTTIGEQYF.

The chain couples TRBV3-1 (or the pseudogene TRBV3-2) to TRBJ2-2; 9 nucleotides match TRBD2. With V trimmed by 2 bases and J by 4 bases, 2 bases remained unmatched. Germline-derived CDR1 and CDR2 are LGHDT and YNNKEL (reference sequence). CDR3 size: 15 residues. Here the CDR3 DNA reads TGTGCCAGCAGCCAACCTAGCGGGATCACCGGGGAGCTGTTTTTT. Encoded protein: CASSQPSGITGELFF.

The chain couples TRBV9 to TRBJ1-3; D possibly corresponds to TRBD1 (5 bases). CDR3 length: 15 amino acids. Germline V gene lookup returns CDR1 SGDLS and CDR2 YYNGEE. Trimming took 0 bases from V and 4 from J, leaving 11 bases between them. The CDR3 coding sequence is TGTGCCAGCAGCGTAGTCCCAGGGACCGGAAACACCATATATTTT. It encodes CASSVVPGTGNTIYF.

The CDR3 DNA follows: TGTGCCAGCAGCGAGGACCCGAACACCGGGGAGCTGTTTTTT. This translates into CASSEDPNTGELFF. This chain joins TRBV7-2 and TRBJ2-2; D not resolved. Trimming left V 5 bases short and J 0 bases short, with 7 bases between. Germline V gives CDR1 SGHTA, CDR2 FQGNSA. The CDR3 sequence is 14 residues long. The whole variable domain, remainder taken from reference TRBV7-2 and TRBJ2-2, is GAGVSQSPSNKVTEKGKDVELRCDPISGHTALYWYRQSLGQGLEFLIYFQGNSAPDKSGLPSDRFSAERTGGSVSTLTIQRTQQEDSAVYLCASSEDPNTGELFFGEGSRLTVL.

This clone was observed a single time. The genes are TRBV21-1 and TRBJ2-1; the DNA was not compared with TRBD2, the D call given in the table. TRBV21-1 is designated a pseudogene. This CDR3 has 11 amino acids. The CDR3 bases are TGTGCTCCACATGAGGGTGCTGAGCAGTTCTTC. This gives the protein CAPHEGAEQFF.